Listed below are T cell receptor beta chains from one sample, sequenced in a study of CD8 T cells in ankylosing spondylitis. TCRdb passed the 5' RACE reads through MiXCR, listing each CDR3 protein once. The sample yields around 490,000 distinct CDR3 sequences, 5.3% seen once. The sequenced sample consisted of blood, either unsorted or a sorted T cell fraction (not recorded which). These receptors were obtained from a male donor with ankylosing spondylitis. The CDR3 runs from the conserved cysteine through the conserved F or W.

>TRBJ1-5|TRBV27
CASSLRGQPQHF
>TRBJ2-2|TRBV20-1
CSARDPANPTGELFF
>TRBJ1-2|TRBV7-6
CASSLGAGRSAYGYTF
>TRBJ1-5|TRBV20-1
CSARVETGLDQPQHF
>TRBJ2-3|TRBV9
CASSVGGDRGTDTQYF
>TRBJ1-1|TRBV29-1
CSVHISSTEAFF
>TRBJ2-1|TRBV3-1
CASSKTGGSDEQFF
>TRBJ2-1|TRBV20-1
CSARGRGQLYNEQFF
>TRBJ1-1|TRBV19
CASSSLRSDTEAFF
>TRBJ1-6|TRBV6-2/TRBV6-3
CASSYETGARSSPLHF
>TRBJ1-5|TRBV7-2
CASSYRQGYGQPQHF
>TRBJ1-5|TRBV10-3
CAISEFGGNSNQPQHF
>TRBJ2-7|TRBV7-2
CASSLEVGSYEQYF
>TRBJ2-5|TRBV20-1
CSASDGTTHQETQYF
>TRBJ1-4|TRBV7-2
CASSRTGPNEKLFF
>TRBJ2-5|TRBV7-2
CASSSYMGETQYF
>TRBJ2-5|TRBV12-5
CASGLGLAGGWETQYF
>TRBJ2-1|TRBV7-2
CASSPTRTTEQFF
>TRBJ1-5|TRBV6-1
CASSAANGNQPQHF
>TRBJ2-7|TRBV5-1
CASSLEVSYYEQYF
>TRBJ2-7|TRBV7-6
CASSPGLGGEQYF
>TRBJ2-6|TRBV27
CASSASGAGANVLTF
>TRBJ1-2|TRBV28
CASSFPGLDYGYTF
>TRBJ2-1|TRBV5-1
CASSQGQVAYNEQFF